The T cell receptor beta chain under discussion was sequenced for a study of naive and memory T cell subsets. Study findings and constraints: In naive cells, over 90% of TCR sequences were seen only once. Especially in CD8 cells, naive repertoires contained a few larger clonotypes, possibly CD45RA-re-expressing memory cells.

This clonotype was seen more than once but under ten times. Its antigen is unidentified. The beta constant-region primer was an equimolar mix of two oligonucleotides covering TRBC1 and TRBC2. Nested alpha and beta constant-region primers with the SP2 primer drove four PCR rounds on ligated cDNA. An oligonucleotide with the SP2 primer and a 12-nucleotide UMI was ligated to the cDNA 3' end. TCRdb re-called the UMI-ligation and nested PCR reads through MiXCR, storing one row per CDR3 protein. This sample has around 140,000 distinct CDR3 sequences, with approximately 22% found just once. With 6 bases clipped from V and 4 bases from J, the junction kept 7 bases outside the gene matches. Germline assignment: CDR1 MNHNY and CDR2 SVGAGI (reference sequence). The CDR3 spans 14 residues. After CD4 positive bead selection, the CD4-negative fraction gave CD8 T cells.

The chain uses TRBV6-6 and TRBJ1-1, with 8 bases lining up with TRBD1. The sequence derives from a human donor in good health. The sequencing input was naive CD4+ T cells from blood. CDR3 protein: CASSPGQESTEAFF. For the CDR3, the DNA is TGTGCCAGCAGCCCGGGACAGGAGAGCACTGAAGCTTTCTTT.